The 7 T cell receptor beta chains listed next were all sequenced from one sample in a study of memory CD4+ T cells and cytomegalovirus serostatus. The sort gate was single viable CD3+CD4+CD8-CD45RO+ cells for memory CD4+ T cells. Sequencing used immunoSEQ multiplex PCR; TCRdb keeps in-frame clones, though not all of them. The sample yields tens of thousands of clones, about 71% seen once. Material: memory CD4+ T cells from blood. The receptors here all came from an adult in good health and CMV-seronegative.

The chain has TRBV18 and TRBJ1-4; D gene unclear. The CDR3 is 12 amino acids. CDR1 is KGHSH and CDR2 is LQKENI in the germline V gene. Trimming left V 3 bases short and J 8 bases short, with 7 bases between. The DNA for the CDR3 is TGTGCCAGCTCACCTGGAAGAGAAAAACTGTTTTTT. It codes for CASSPGREKLFF.

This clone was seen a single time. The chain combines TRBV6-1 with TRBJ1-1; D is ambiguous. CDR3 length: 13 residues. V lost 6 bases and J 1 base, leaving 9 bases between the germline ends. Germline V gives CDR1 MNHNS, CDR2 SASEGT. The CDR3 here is CASSGGPNTEAFF. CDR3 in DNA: TGTGCCAGCAGCGGCGGGCCGAACACTGAAGCTTTCTTT.

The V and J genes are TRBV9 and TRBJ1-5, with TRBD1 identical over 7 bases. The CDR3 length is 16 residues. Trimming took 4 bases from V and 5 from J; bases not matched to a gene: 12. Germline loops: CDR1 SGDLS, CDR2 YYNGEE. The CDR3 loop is CASSSGRQGGHQPQHF. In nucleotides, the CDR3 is TGTGCCAGCAGCAGTGGTAGACAGGGCGGGCATCAGCCCCAGCATTTT.

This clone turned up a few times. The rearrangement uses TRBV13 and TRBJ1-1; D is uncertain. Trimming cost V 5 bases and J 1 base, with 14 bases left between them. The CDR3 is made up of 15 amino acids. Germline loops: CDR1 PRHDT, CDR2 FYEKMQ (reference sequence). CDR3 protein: CASSLPLPRNTEAFF. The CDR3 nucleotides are TGTGCCAGCAGCCTACCCCTTCCGAGGAACACTGAAGCTTTCTTT. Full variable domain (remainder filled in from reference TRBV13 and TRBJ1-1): AAGVIQSPRHLIKEKRETATLKCYPIPRHDTVYWYQQGPGQDPQFLISFYEKMQSDKGSIPDRFSAQQFSDYHSELNMSSLELGDSALYFCASSLPLPRNTEAFFGQGTRLTVV.

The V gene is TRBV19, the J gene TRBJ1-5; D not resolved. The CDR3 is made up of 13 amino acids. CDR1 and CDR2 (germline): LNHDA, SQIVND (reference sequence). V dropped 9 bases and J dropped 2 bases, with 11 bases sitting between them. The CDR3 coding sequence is TGTGCCAGCCGGGAGGTAGGCAATCAGCCCCAGCATTTT. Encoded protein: CASREVGNQPQHF.

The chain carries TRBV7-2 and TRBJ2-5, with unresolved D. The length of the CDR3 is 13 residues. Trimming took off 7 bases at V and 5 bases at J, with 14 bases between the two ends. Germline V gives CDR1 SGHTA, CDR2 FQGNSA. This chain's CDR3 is CASTSYLGETQYF. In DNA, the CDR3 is TGTGCCAGCACCTCCTACTTGGGGGAGACCCAGTACTTC.

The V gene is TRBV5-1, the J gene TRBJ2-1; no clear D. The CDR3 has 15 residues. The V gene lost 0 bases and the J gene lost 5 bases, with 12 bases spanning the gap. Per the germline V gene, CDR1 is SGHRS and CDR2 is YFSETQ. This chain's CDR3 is CASSLDGLWNNEQFF. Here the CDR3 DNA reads TGCGCCAGCAGCTTGGACGGGCTATGGAACAATGAGCAGTTCTTC.